The source of this TCR beta chain is a study of cytomegalovirus exposure and HLA in healthy donors. Vbeta (60) and Jbeta (13) primers were used in the PCR. Data came from immunoSEQ multiplex PCR; TCRdb stores just in-frame clones and leaves some out. The sample lists about 130,000 clones; 75% to 85% were seen once. A remark on this clone: Its target is not known.

The CDR3 totals 17 residues. The V gene end was trimmed by 5 bases and the J gene end by 6 bases; junction bases not matched to a gene: 13. The germline V gene encodes CDR1 SEHNR and CDR2 FQNEAQ (reference sequence). Study findings and constraints: In an earlier analysis, productive rearrangement rates for most beta V segments clustered near 90% or 30%. An observed cluster of highly shared sequence variants was recorded as a likely sequencing artifact. Analyses of presence and absence presupposed an approximately uniform sequencing depth across donors.

Sample: PBMCs. This chain links TRBV7-9 with TRBJ1-3; 10 positions agree with TRBD1. This sequence originates from a male donor in good health and CMV-seronegative. CDR3 bases: TGTGCCAGCAGCCCCTGGGCGGGGGACAGGGGTAAAAACACCATATATTTT. Its translation is CASSPWAGDRGKNTIYF.